A single sample gave rise to the 9 T cell receptor beta chains below, sequenced in a study of long-term antiretroviral therapy in people with HIV. Researchers report immunoSEQ v3.0 was run at survey level. Assay used: immunoSEQ multiplex PCR; TCRdb lists only in-frame clones, some missing. The sample lists more than 25,000 clones, about 90% occurring once. The specimen was unsorted PBMCs, collected 2 years after starting antiretroviral therapy. These receptors all stem from a man aged 45-65 years with HIV.

DNA for the CDR3: TGTGCCAGCAGCCGACAGGGAATCGGGCATGCCACCAATGAGCAGTTCTTC. This translates into CASSRQGIGHATNEQFF. The V and J genes are TRBV5-4 and TRBJ2-1; 7 positions agree with TRBD1. J gave up 6 bases and V 4 bases, and 16 bases lay outside the gene matches. In germline, CDR1 is SGHNT, CDR2 YYREEE (reference sequence). There are 17 residues in the CDR3.

This sequence joins TRBV19 and TRBJ1-5, with TRBD1 matching 10 bases. V lost 6 bases and J lost 5; bases outside the gene matches: 1. This CDR3 region has 13 residues. The germline V gene has CDR1 LNHDA and CDR2 SQIVND (reference sequence). The CDR3 loop is CASRDRGYQPQHF. In nucleotides, the CDR3 is TGTGCCAGTAGGGACAGGGGGTATCAGCCCCAGCATTTT.

The chain carries TRBV19 and TRBJ1-1; TRBD1 agrees at 8 bases. Germline loops: CDR1 LNHDA, CDR2 SQIVND (reference sequence). V shed 3 bases and J 4 bases; nucleotides not matched to a gene: 7. The length of the CDR3 is 15 residues. The CDR3 reads CASSIYGQGGTEAFF. In DNA form, the CDR3 reads TGTGCCAGTAGTATTTACGGACAGGGCGGCACTGAAGCTTTCTTT.

This clone was seen only once. The chain employs TRBV6-5 and TRBJ2-7, with no clear D. The CDR3 has 13 amino acids. V was trimmed by 6 bases and J by 6 bases, leaving 15 bases between them. In germline, CDR1 is MNHEY, CDR2 SVGAGI. The chain's CDR3 is CASRPAYRGEQYF. Written as DNA, the CDR3 is TGTGCCAGCAGACCGGCCTATCGTGGCGAGCAGTACTTC.

CDR3 residues: CASSLTGSETQYF. The CDR3 region has the DNA TGCGCCAGCAGCCTCACAGGGTCGGAGACCCAGTACTTC. The V and J genes are TRBV4-1 and TRBJ2-5; possible D gene TRBD1, 6 bases. This CDR3 region has 13 residues. In germline, CDR1 is MGHRA, CDR2 YSYEKL. Trimming cost V 4 bases and J 5 bases, with 11 bases left between them.

This sequence joins TRBV18 and TRBJ1-5; TRBD1 is a possible D gene (5 bases). This CDR3 has 14 residues. Trimming took 0 bases from V and 7 from J, leaving 10 bases between them. In germline, CDR1 is KGHSH, CDR2 LQKENI. The CDR3 coding sequence is TGTGCCAGCTCACCACCGTCGGGGGAACAGCCCCAGCATTTT. Its protein product is CASSPPSGEQPQHF.

This chain links TRBV30 with TRBJ1-1, with TRBD1 as a possible D gene (5 bases). With 0 bases removed from V and 0 bases from J, the gap between germline ends came to 11 bases. The CDR3 totals 15 residues. Germline CDR1 GTSNPN, CDR2 SVGIG (reference sequence). The DNA for the CDR3 is TGTGCCTGGAGTGTAGGGCCAGGGATGAACACTGAAGCTTTCTTT. Residues: CAWSVGPGMNTEAFF.

Of note for this clone: A junction end diverges from the germline sequence, so it may reflect a read error. This chain links TRBV7-9 with TRBJ1-3; D ambiguous. CDR1 is SEHNR and CDR2 is FQNEAQ in the germline V gene (reference sequence). The CDR3 runs 11 residues. CDR3 region: CASSLGALSCF. Here the CDR3 DNA reads TGTGCCAGCAGCTTAGGTGCCCTTTCTTGCTTT.

V is TRBV19 and J is TRBJ2-1; 9 nucleotides align to TRBD1. Germline CDR1 reads LNHDA; CDR2 reads SQIVND (reference sequence). The CDR3 spans 15 residues. Trimming took 7 bases from V and 6 from J; bases not matched to a gene: 10. In DNA form, the CDR3 reads TGTGCCAGTACCCCGTTACAGGGGGCTCTCAATGAGCAGTTCTTC. Amino acids: CASTPLQGALNEQFF. Full variable domain (outside the CDR3, taken from reference TRBV19 and TRBJ2-1): DGGITQSPKYLFRKEGQNVTLSCEQNLNHDAMYWYRQDPGQGLRLIYYSQIVNDFQKGDIAEGYSVSREKKESFPLTVTSAQKNPTAFYLCASTPLQGALNEQFFGPGTRLTVL.